Sequencing of this T cell receptor (beta chain) was carried out in a study of cytomegalovirus exposure and HLA in healthy donors. General study points: The study listed 164 cytomegalovirus-associated TCR beta chains. TCR beta V segments were, for the most part, productive about 87% or about 30% of the time in an earlier analysis. Later analysis identified about 15,000 TCR beta sequences associated with HLA alleles, using a false discovery rate threshold of 0.05. In a later analysis, DRB1 alleles had the most associated TCRs; HLA-C alleles the fewest.

Vbeta (60) and Jbeta (13) primers were used in the PCR. Data came from immunoSEQ multiplex PCR; TCRdb stores just in-frame clones and leaves some out. The sample carries under 150,000 clones, around 78% recorded once. Note on this clone: Its matching antigen is unknown.

The J segment lost 4 bases and the V segment lost 5 bases, leaving 9 bases of the junction unmatched. Per germline, CDR1 SGDLS and CDR2 YYNGEE. The CDR3 covers 15 residues. The sequenced material came from PBMCs. J is TRBJ2-7 and V is TRBV9; 10 bases fit TRBD2. The clonotype was recovered from a woman in her thirties or forties in good health and CMV-seropositive. The CDR3 DNA reads as TGTGCCAGCAGTCCAACCGGACTAGCGGCATACGAGCAGTACTTC. This codes for CASSPTGLAAYEQYF. The complete variable domain, with remaining parts taken from reference TRBV9 and TRBJ2-7, reads DSGVTQTPKHLITATGQRVTLRCSPRSGDLSVYWYQQSLDQGLQFLIQYYNGEERAKGNILERFSAQQFPDLHSELNLSSLELGDSALYFCASSPTGLAAYEQYFGPGTRLTVT.